This entry features one TCR beta chain sequence. This entry is derived from a study of OX40 agonist ivuxolimab in advanced cancers. Profiling relied on immunoSEQ multiplex PCR, and the TCRdb table lists in-frame clones only, not all of them. The sample has about 84,000 clones, over 85% seen once. The germline gives CDR1 SGHAT, CDR2 FQDESV (reference sequence). The CDR3 runs to 15 residues. V dropped 5 bases and J dropped 4; count of bases not matched to a gene: 9. Sequenced here: CD4+ or CD8+ T cells sorted from blood, sampled in a trial of the OX40 agonist ivuxolimab. The chain links TRBV11-1 to TRBJ1-1, with TRBD1 matching over 8 bases. The sequence came from an adult with an advanced solid tumor such as melanoma, head and neck, liver or kidney cancer. The DNA for the CDR3 is TGTGCCAGCAGCAAACCCAGGGGGCGCGGCACTGAAGCTTTCTTT. It encodes CASSKPRGRGTEAFF. Full variable domain (outside the CDR3, taken from reference TRBV11-1 and TRBJ1-1): EAEVAQSPRYKITEKSQAVAFWCDPISGHATLYWYRQILGQGPELLVQFQDESVVDDSQLPKDRFSAERLKGVDSTLKIQPAELGDSAMYLCASSKPRGRGTEAFFGQGTRLTVV.